This T cell receptor beta chain comes out of a study of T cell repertoires in cytomegalovirus infection. Study-wide context: Selection of CMV epitopes for the study included recently identified HLA-C-restricted and well-studied HLA-B-restricted ones. A matching HLA type, together with CMV infection, was signaled by public TCR beta signatures.

TCRdb ran MiXCR on the reads and lists one entry per CDR3 protein. The table has about 770,000 distinct CDR3 sequences, roughly 29% seen once. Whole-study results and caveats: In two of eight donors, the top clonotype was HLA-C-restricted CMV-specific. The study identified carriers of CMV plus the relevant HLA from cumulative public TCR beta family frequency.

In the case of this clonotype: Its antigen is still unknown.

CDR3 length: 15 amino acids. CDR1 and CDR2 (germline): MGHRA, YSYEKL. V was shortened by 0 bases and J by 5 bases, with 10 bases between the two germline ends. The specimen was cultured CD8+ T cells from PBMCs, collected from culture after CMV antigen stimulation. The chain is built from TRBV4-1 and TRBJ2-2, with D tentatively TRBD1 (5 bases). The sequence came from a human donor in good health (CMV status not recorded). Some clones in this sample may be carry-over from other donors' samples. The DNA for the CDR3 is TGCGCCAGCAGCCAAGATCATAAGGGGACCGGGGAGCTGTTTTTT. Protein sequence: CASSQDHKGTGELFF.